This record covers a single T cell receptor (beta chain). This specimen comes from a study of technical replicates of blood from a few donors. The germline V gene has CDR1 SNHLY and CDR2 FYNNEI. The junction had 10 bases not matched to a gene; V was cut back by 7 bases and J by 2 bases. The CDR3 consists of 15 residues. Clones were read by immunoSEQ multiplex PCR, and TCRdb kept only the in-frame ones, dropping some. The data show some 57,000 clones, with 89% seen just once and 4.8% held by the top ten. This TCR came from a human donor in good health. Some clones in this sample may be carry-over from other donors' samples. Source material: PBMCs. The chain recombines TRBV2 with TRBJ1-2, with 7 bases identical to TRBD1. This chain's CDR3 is CASTPQGQDNYGYTF. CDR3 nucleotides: TGTGCCAGCACTCCCCAAGGACAGGACAACTATGGCTACACCTTC.